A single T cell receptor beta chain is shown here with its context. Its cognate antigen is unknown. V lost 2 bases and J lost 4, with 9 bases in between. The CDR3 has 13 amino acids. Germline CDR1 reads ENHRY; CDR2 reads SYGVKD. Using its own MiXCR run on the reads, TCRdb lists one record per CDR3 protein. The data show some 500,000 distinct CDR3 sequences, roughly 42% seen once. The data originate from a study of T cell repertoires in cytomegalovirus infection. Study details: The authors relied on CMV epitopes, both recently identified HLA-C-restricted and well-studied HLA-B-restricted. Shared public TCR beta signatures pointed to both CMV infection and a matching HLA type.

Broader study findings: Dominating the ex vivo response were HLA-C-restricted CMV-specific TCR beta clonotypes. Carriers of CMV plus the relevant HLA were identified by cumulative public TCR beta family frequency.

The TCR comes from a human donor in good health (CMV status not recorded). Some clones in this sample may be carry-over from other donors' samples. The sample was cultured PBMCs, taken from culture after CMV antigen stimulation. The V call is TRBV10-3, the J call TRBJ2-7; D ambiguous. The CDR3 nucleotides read TGTGCCATCAGTGAGGTCGCTTTATACGAGCAGTACTTC. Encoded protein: CAISEVALYEQYF.